This record concerns one TCR beta chain sequence. Antigen unknown. This specimen comes from a study of T cell responses to AZD1222 COVID-19 vaccine. Study background: Combined were second doses at about 4 or about 12 weeks.

TCRdb keeps only in-frame clones here, not all; method: immunoSEQ multiplex PCR. Of around 120,000 clones in the sample, roughly 87% were seen once. CDR3 length: 13 amino acids. The germline CDR1 and CDR2 sequences are SGHTA and FQGNSA. Trimming took 7 bases from V and 0 from J; bases not matched to a gene: 3. Notes on the study in general: Epitopes outside B.1.351 and B.1.1.7 mutated regions reportedly drew nearly half of spike TCRs. Clonal diversity was possibly underestimated; the donors were predominantly white British and more often female.

The genes are TRBV7-2 and TRBJ2-7; TRBD2 aligns across 7 bases. Sequencing used peripheral blood, obtained on day 0 of AZD1222 vaccination. The clonotype comes from an adult in good health. The CDR3 protein is CASTRGDSYEQYF. The CDR3 DNA sequence: TGTGCCAGCACTCGGGGGGACTCCTACGAGCAGTACTTC.